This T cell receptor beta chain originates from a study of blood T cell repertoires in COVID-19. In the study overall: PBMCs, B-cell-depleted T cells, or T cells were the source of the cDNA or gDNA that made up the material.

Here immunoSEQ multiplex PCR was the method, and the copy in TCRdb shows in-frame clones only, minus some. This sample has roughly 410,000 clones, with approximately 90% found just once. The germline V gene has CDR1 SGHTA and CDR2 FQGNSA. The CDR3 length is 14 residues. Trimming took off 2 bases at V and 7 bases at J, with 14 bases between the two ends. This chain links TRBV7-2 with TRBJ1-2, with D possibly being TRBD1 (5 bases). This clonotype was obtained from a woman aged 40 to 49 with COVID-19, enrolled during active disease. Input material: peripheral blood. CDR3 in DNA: TGTGCCAGCAGCTTAACCAGGGAATCCCTTGGCTACACCTTC. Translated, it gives CASSLTRESLGYTF.